These T cell receptor beta chains were read from a single sample in a study of T cell changes during pregnancy in multiple sclerosis. Assay: immunoSEQ multiplex PCR; the TCRdb copy retains only in-frame clones and omits some. The sample records under 65,000 clones, 90% being singletons. This specimen consisted of peripheral blood, obtained in the first trimester of pregnancy. The receptors come from a female donor in good health, enrolled as a control in a pregnancy study. The CDR3 runs from the conserved cysteine through the conserved F or W. D genes are given only for firm matches.

TRBD1	TRBJ2-7	TRBV27	TGTGCCAGCAGTTTAAGGGGGCGCACCCACGAGCAGTACTTC	CASSLRGRTHEQYF
.	TRBJ2-5	TRBV5-1	TGCGCCAGCAGCCCGGCTCTTTCAGCGGAGACCCAGTACTTC	CASSPALSAETQYF
.	TRBJ2-5	TRBV7-2	TGTGCCAGCAGCTTAATGAGGGCGCGGGAGACCCAGTACTTC	CASSLMRARETQYF
.	TRBJ2-5	TRBV29-1	TGCAGCGTTGCAGGGGAAGAGACCCAGTACTTC	CSVAGEETQYF
TRBD2	TRBJ2-7	TRBV6-5	TGTGCCAGCAGTTCCGGACTAGCGGGGTACGAGCAGTACTTC	CASSSGLAGYEQYF
TRBD1	TRBJ1-2	TRBV10-3	TGTGCCATCAGGGACCGGGACAGGGGGCGACTAGGCTACACCTTC	CAIRDRDRGRLGYTF
.	TRBJ2-1	TRBV27	TGTGCCAGCAGCGCAGCGGGTAATGGAGGCAATGAGCAGTTCTTC	CASSAAGNGGNEQFF
.	TRBJ2-1	TRBV2	TGTGCCAGCAGTCTGGACAGTCTCTACAATGAGCAGTTCTTC	CASSLDSLYNEQFF
.	TRBJ2-1	TRBV7-8	TGTGCCAGCAGCTCCGACTCCACATACAATGAGCAGTTCTTC	CASSSDSTYNEQFF
.	TRBJ1-4	TRBV29-1	TGCAGCGTTCCGGGACAAGTTAATGAAAAACTGTTTTTT	CSVPGQVNEKLFF
.	TRBJ2-7	TRBV11-2	TGTGCCAGCAGCTCAGCGTTCTACGAGCAGTACTTC	CASSSAFYEQYF
TRBD2	TRBJ2-2	TRBV5-4	TGTGCCAGCAGCTCCGGGACTAGCGGGGTTAACACCGGGGAGCTGTTTTTT	CASSSGTSGVNTGELFF
.	TRBJ2-5	TRBV6-5	TGTGCCAGCAGTTACCTCGAGACCCAGTACTTC	CASSYLETQYF
.	TRBJ1-2	TRBV7-2	TGTGCCAGCAGCCCCCGAGGGGGACAAGGACTTTATGGCTACACCTTC	CASSPRGGQGLYGYTF